This section outlines one T cell receptor beta chain sequence together with its context. This entry is derived from a study of cytomegalovirus exposure and HLA in healthy donors. This table comes from immunoSEQ multiplex PCR, and its TCRdb copy is limited to in-frame clones, with some not included. The sample yields 200,000 to 250,000 clones, roughly 85% seen once. Germline V gives CDR1 SGHRS, CDR2 YFSETQ. This CDR3 comprises 15 residues. V gave up 1 base and J gave up 5 bases; unmatched junction bases: 6. The TCR originated in a woman between 18 and 29 years old in good health and CMV-seronegative. The gene calls are TRBV5-1 and TRBJ1-5; 7 nucleotides align to TRBD1. Material: PBMCs. The CDR3 spells CASSLTAGGHQPQHF. The CDR3 nucleotides are TGCGCCAGCAGCTTGACGGCAGGGGGGCATCAGCCCCAGCATTTT.